The 20 T cell receptor beta chains below come from one sample, sequenced in a study of blood T cell repertoires in COVID-19. Profiled with immunoSEQ multiplex PCR; TCRdb holds only in-frame clones, not every one. The table includes around 90,000 clones, 88% detected once. Sequences were obtained from peripheral blood. These receptors came from a middle-aged man with COVID-19, enrolled during active disease.

The rearrangement joins TRBV3-1 (or the pseudogene TRBV3-2) to TRBJ2-6, with 7 bases that match TRBD1. The CDR3 runs 18 residues. The germline V gene has CDR1 LGHDT and CDR2 YNNKEL (reference sequence). J lost 0 bases, V lost 0 bases, and 5 bases had no gene match. CDR3 in amino acids: CASSQDGTVSSGANVLTF. The CDR3 coding sequence is TGTGCCAGCAGCCAAGACGGGACAGTCAGCTCTGGGGCCAACGTCCTGACTTTC.

The gene calls are TRBV5-1 and TRBJ1-4, with D tentatively TRBD1 (6 bases). Trimming removed 4 bases from V and 0 bases from J, with 10 bases in between. Germline CDR1 SGHRS, CDR2 YFSETQ. The CDR3 is 15 residues long. The CDR3 reads CASSTGSATNEKLFF. The CDR3 bases are TGCGCCAGCAGCACAGGGTCTGCAACTAATGAAAAACTGTTTTTT.

This clone was picked up one time. The V gene is TRBV5-4, the J gene TRBJ2-7; D may be TRBD2 (6 bases). Germline lookup yields CDR1 SGHNT and CDR2 YYREEE (reference sequence). The CDR3 is 14 residues long. V lost 3 bases, J lost 0 bases, and 10 bases lay in between. Here the CDR3 reads CASSSGTSSYEQYF. Here the CDR3 DNA reads TGTGCCAGCAGCTCCGGGACTTCCTCCTACGAGCAGTACTTC.

The chain joins TRBV6-5 to TRBJ1-1, with D possibly matching TRBD1 (5 bases). CDR3 length equals 15 residues. Trimming took off 7 bases at V and 7 bases at J, with 22 bases between the two ends. Per the germline V gene, CDR1 is MNHEY and CDR2 is SVGAGI. The CDR3 loop is CASKGLEYGQDEAFF. The CDR3 nucleotides are TGTGCCAGCAAGGGGCTCGAGTACGGGCAAGATGAAGCTTTCTTT.

The rearrangement links TRBV7-6 to TRBJ2-5; maybe TRBD2 (5 bases). From germline, CDR1 is SGHVS and CDR2 FNYEAQ. V was trimmed by 2 bases and J by 1 base, leaving 8 bases between them. The CDR3 is 14 amino acids. CDR3 bases: TGTGCCAGCAGCTTAAGCCGGGGCCAAGAGACCCAGTACTTC. This codes for CASSLSRGQETQYF. Full variable domain (missing parts from reference TRBV7-6 and TRBJ2-5): GAGVSQSPRYKVTKRGQDVALRCDPISGHVSLYWYRQALGQGPEFLTYFNYEAQQDKSGLPNDRFSAERPEGSISTLTIQRTEQRDSAMYRCASSLSRGQETQYFGPGTRLLVL.

The chain joins TRBV5-6 to TRBJ1-2; tentatively, D is TRBD1 (6 bases). Germline assignment: CDR1 SGHDT and CDR2 YYEEEE. The CDR3 runs to 14 residues. Trimming took off 2 bases at V and 6 bases at J, with 14 bases between the two ends. CDR3 amino acids: CASSFPGVGNGYTF. CDR3 sequence (DNA): TGTGCCAGCAGCTTTCCAGGGGTTGGAAATGGCTACACCTTC.

The chain recombines TRBV2 with TRBJ2-1; a weak D match, TRBD2 (5 bases). This CDR3 contains 14 residues. The V end was cut by 2 bases, the J end by 8 bases, with 13 bases between. The germline CDR1 and CDR2 sequences are SNHLY and FYNNEI. The CDR3 DNA is TGTGCCAGCAGTGAAAATGGCCCCGGGGATGAGCAGTTCTTC. It is translated as CASSENGPGDEQFF.

V usage is TRBV7-2 and J usage is TRBJ2-7; 10 positions agree with TRBD1. Germline CDR1 and CDR2: SGHTA and FQGNSA. CDR3 length: 14 residues. The junction had 2 bases not matched to a gene; V was cut back by 5 bases and J by 1 base. The CDR3 loop is CASSPDRGSYEQYF. DNA for the CDR3: TGTGCCAGCAGCCCGGACAGGGGGTCCTACGAGCAGTACTTC.

The gene calls are TRBV28 and TRBJ2-7; perhaps TRBD1 as D (5 bases). Trimming pared 7 bases from V and 4 bases from J, leaving 23 bases between. Germline CDR1 is MDHEN and CDR2 is SYDVKM. CDR3 length equals 16 residues. CDR3 sequence reads: CASIPGAAGRDYEQYF. In DNA form, the CDR3 reads TGTGCCAGCATTCCTGGGGCGGCAGGGCGAGATTACGAGCAGTACTTC.

The chain couples TRBV6-5 to TRBJ1-2, with 7 bases identical to TRBD1. This CDR3 is 14 amino acids long. The V gene end was trimmed by 7 bases and the J gene end by 5 bases; junction bases not matched to a gene: 10. Germline V gene sequence: CDR1 MNHEY, CDR2 SVGAGI. The chain's CDR3 is CASTKTGTAYGYTF. The CDR3 DNA follows: TGTGCCAGCACTAAAACCGGGACAGCATATGGCTACACCTTC.

V and J are TRBV21-1 and TRBJ1-1; the listed D gene, TRBD1, was not tested against the DNA. TRBV21-1 is a recognized pseudogene. This CDR3 is 13 amino acids long. Here the CDR3 DNA reads TGTGCCAGCACTCGCAGGGCCAACACTGAAGCTTTCTTT. Residues: CASTRRANTEAFF.

V is TRBV7-9 and J is TRBJ2-1, with TRBD1 matching 7 bases. Germline V gives CDR1 SEHNR, CDR2 FQNEAQ (reference sequence). This CDR3 contains 15 residues. V was clipped by 1 base and J by 10 bases; unmatched bases: 10. CDR3 region: CASSLGTGVVVEQFF. The CDR3 DNA reads TGTGCCAGCAGCTTAGGTACAGGGGTGGTTGTAGAGCAGTTCTTC.

The chain links TRBV11-1 to TRBJ2-2; the match to TRBD2 covers 13 bases. CDR1 is SGHAT, CDR2 FQDESV, per germline (reference sequence). V dropped 3 bases and J dropped 4; count of bases not matched to a gene: 2. This CDR3 is 16 amino acids long. CDR3 sequence reads: CASSLTSGGLTGELFF. The CDR3 DNA reads TGTGCCAGCAGCTTGACTAGCGGGGGGCTCACCGGGGAGCTGTTTTTT.

V usage is TRBV14 and J usage is TRBJ2-1, with 13 positions matching TRBD2. This CDR3 has 16 amino acids. Germline V gene lookup returns CDR1 SGHDN and CDR2 FVKESK. Germline trimming cut 0 bases from V and 12 bases from J; bases unmatched to any gene: 8. The CDR3 bases are TGTGCCAGCAGCCAAGATATCAGGACTAGCGGGGGATTGCAGTTCTTC. This gives the protein CASSQDIRTSGGLQFF.

In its sample, this clone was seen once. The chain uses TRBV5-1 and TRBJ1-2; D is unclear. Deletions cut 4 bases from V and 8 bases from J, with 15 bases between. The CDR3 extends over 13 amino acids. Germline V CDR1 and CDR2: SGHRS, YFSETQ. CDR3 sequence reads: CASSPRLEGGYTF. CDR3 in DNA: TGCGCCAGCAGCCCCCGACTGGAAGGCGGCTACACCTTC.

The chain employs TRBV18 and TRBJ1-5; no clear D. CDR1 KGHSH and CDR2 LQKENI come from the germline V gene. CDR3 size: 14 residues. V dropped 3 bases and J dropped 0 bases, with 6 bases sitting between them. CDR3 sequence: CASSPGVSNQPQHF. The CDR3 nucleotides are TGTGCCAGCTCACCCGGAGTTAGCAATCAGCCCCAGCATTTT.

The genes are TRBV5-5 and TRBJ1-6, with D possibly TRBD1 on 6 matching bases. The V and J ends lost 4 bases and 5 bases respectively, with 16 bases between them. CDR3 length: 16 residues. From germline, CDR1 is SGHKS and CDR2 YYEKEE (reference sequence). CDR3: CASSPIQGRHNSPLHF. CDR3 sequence (DNA): TGTGCCAGCAGCCCTATACAGGGAAGACATAATTCACCCCTCCACTTT.

The rearrangement joins TRBV19 to TRBJ1-1; D uncertain. The CDR3 sequence is 13 residues long. Trimming cost V 4 bases and J 2 bases, with 8 bases left between them. Germline V gene data show CDR1 as LNHDA and CDR2 as SQIVND (reference sequence). Written as DNA, the CDR3 is TGTGCCAGTAGTAGCGGGTATAACACTGAAGCTTTCTTT. Translated: CASSSGYNTEAFF. The entire variable domain, with the rest obtained from reference TRBV19 and TRBJ1-1, is as follows: DGGITQSPKYLFRKEGQNVTLSCEQNLNHDAMYWYRQDPGQGLRLIYYSQIVNDFQKGDIAEGYSVSREKKESFPLTVTSAQKNPTAFYLCASSSGYNTEAFFGQGTRLTVV.

The chain carries TRBV24-1 and TRBJ1-1; 8 bases agree with TRBD1. J gave up 1 base and V 11 bases, and 5 bases lay outside the gene matches. From germline, CDR1 is KGHDR and CDR2 SFDVKD. The length of the CDR3 is 13 residues. The CDR3 reads CASRDRTNTEAFF. CDR3 bases: TGTGCCAGCAGGGACAGGACGAACACTGAAGCTTTCTTT.

The V gene is TRBV18, the J gene TRBJ2-3; D perhaps matches TRBD2 (7 bases). CDR3 length: 14 residues. V gave up 3 bases and J gave up 4 bases, with 11 bases separating them. The V gene's germline CDR1 is KGHSH and CDR2 LQKENI. For the CDR3, the DNA is TGTGCCAGCTCACCCCAGGGGAGGGCAGATACGCAGTATTTT. It translates to CASSPQGRADTQYF.